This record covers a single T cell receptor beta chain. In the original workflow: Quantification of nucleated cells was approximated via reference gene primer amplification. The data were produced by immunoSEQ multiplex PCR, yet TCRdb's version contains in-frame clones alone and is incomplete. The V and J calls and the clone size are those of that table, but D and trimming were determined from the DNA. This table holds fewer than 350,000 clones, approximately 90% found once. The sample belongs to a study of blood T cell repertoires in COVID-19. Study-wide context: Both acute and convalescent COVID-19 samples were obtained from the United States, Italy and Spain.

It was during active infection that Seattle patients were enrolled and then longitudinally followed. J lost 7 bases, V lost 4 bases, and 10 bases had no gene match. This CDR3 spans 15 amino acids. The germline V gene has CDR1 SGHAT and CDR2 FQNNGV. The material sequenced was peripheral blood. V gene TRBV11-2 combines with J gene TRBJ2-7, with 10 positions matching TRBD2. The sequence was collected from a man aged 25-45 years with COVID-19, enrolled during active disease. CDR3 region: CASSSVAGGREEQYF. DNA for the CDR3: TGTGCCAGCAGCTCCGTAGCGGGAGGACGGGAAGAGCAGTACTTC.